This entry lists 23 T cell receptor beta chains sequenced from one sample in a study of T cell responses to AZD1222 COVID-19 vaccine. Assay: immunoSEQ multiplex PCR; the TCRdb copy retains only in-frame clones and omits some. The top ten hold about 3.4% of the sample, which has roughly 140,000 clones, approximately 90% seen once. Here the sequenced sample was peripheral blood, taken on day 0 of MenACWY control vaccination. The source is an adult in good health.

The chain uses TRBV7-9 and TRBJ1-2; D might be TRBD1 (6 bases). Germline CDR1 reads SEHNR; CDR2 reads FQNEAQ (reference sequence). The V and J ends lost 5 bases and 8 bases respectively, with 18 bases between them. The CDR3 extends over 14 amino acids. This CDR3 reads CASSQSGVLLGYTF. CDR3 coding DNA: TGTGCCAGCAGCCAATCAGGGGTTCTATTGGGCTACACCTTC. Filled out from reference TRBV7-9 and TRBJ1-2, the complete variable domain reads DTGVSQNPRHKITKRGQNVTFRCDPISEHNRLYWYRQTLGQGPEFLTYFQNEAQLEKSRLLSDRFSAERPKGSFSTLEIQRTEQGDSAMYLCASSQSGVLLGYTFGSGTRLTVV.

In nucleotides, the CDR3 is TGCGCCAGCAGCCAAGATGTCCAGTACAATCAGCCCCAGCATTTT. Protein: CASSQDVQYNQPQHF. The J gene is TRBJ1-5, the V gene TRBV4-1; D is unresolved. CDR1 MGHRA and CDR2 YSYEKL come from the germline V gene. The CDR3 extends over 15 amino acids. Trimming took 0 bases from V and 3 from J, leaving 9 bases between them.

The gene calls are TRBV4-1 and TRBJ2-7; no reliable D call. In germline, CDR1 is MGHRA, CDR2 YSYEKL. With 3 bases removed from V and 1 base from J, the gap between germline ends came to 7 bases. This CDR3 has 13 residues. The DNA for the CDR3 is TGCGCCAGCAGCCAGATGGGGTCCTACGAGCAGTACTTC. Translation: CASSQMGSYEQYF.

The genes are TRBV28 and TRBJ2-5; D not resolved. The CDR3 is 15 residues long. With 3 bases removed from V and 5 bases from J, the gap between germline ends came to 16 bases. Germline loops: CDR1 MDHEN, CDR2 SYDVKM. The CDR3 loop reads CASSFGKDARETQYF. The CDR3, as DNA: TGTGCCAGCAGTTTTGGAAAGGACGCCCGGGAGACCCAGTACTTC. Filled out from reference TRBV28 and TRBJ2-5, the complete variable domain reads DVKVTQSSRYLVKRTGEKVFLECVQDMDHENMFWYRQDPGLGLRLIYFSYDVKMKEKGDIPEGYSVSREKKERFSLILESASTNQTSMYLCASSFGKDARETQYFGPGTRLLVL.

The chain employs TRBV14 and TRBJ1-2; D unclear. Germline assignment: CDR1 SGHDN and CDR2 FVKESK. The CDR3 loop spans 12 amino acids. V was trimmed by 4 bases and J by 1 base, leaving 4 bases between them. CDR3 loop: CASSRFNYGYTF. The CDR3 nucleotides are TGTGCCAGCAGCCGTTTTAACTATGGCTACACCTTC.

The gene calls are TRBV6-2 or TRBV6-3 and TRBJ1-2; 7 bases are shared with TRBD1. With V trimmed by 4 bases and J by 6 bases, 8 bases remained unmatched. The CDR3 runs 14 residues. Germline V CDR1 and CDR2: MNHEY, SVGEGT. CDR3 sequence reads: CASSSTGLLDGYTF. CDR3 coding DNA: TGTGCCAGCAGTTCGACAGGGCTTCTCGATGGCTACACCTTC.

The V call is TRBV11-3, the J call TRBJ1-6, with a weak D call TRBD1 (5 bases). Per germline, CDR1 SGHNT and CDR2 YENEEA. The CDR3 is 16 amino acids. V lost 5 bases and J lost 9, with 20 bases in between. Here the CDR3 reads CASSPRGTDVFSPLHF. CDR3 in DNA: TGTGCCAGCAGCCCCCGCGGGACGGATGTATTTTCACCCCTCCACTTT.

The chain uses TRBV3-1 (or the pseudogene TRBV3-2) and TRBJ1-6; D perhaps matches TRBD1 (5 bases). The germline V gene encodes CDR1 LGHDT and CDR2 YNNKEL (reference sequence). The CDR3 is 19 amino acids. V was shortened by 4 bases and J by 0 bases, with 19 bases between the two germline ends. This CDR3 reads CASSPRGGAEGSYNSPLHF. The CDR3 coding sequence is TGTGCCAGCAGCCCTAGGGGAGGCGCGGAGGGCTCCTATAATTCACCCCTCCACTTT.

There are a few counts of this clone. The genes are TRBV27 and TRBJ1-2, with D maybe TRBD1 (6 bases). The V and J ends lost 6 bases and 6 bases respectively, with 17 bases between them. Germline loops: CDR1 MNHEY, CDR2 SMNVEV (reference sequence). This CDR3 has 14 residues. The CDR3 DNA reads as TGTGCCAGCAGGGCGGACAGATTATCGCATGGCTACACCTTC. Its translation is CASRADRLSHGYTF.

This chain uses TRBV19 with TRBJ2-1; 10 bases line up with TRBD2. With V trimmed by 6 bases and J by 1 base, 3 bases remained unmatched. Germline V gene lookup returns CDR1 LNHDA and CDR2 SQIVND (reference sequence). The CDR3 covers 15 residues. The CDR3, as DNA: TGTGCCAGTAGGAGACTAGCGGGTTCCTACAATGAGCAGTTCTTC. Translated: CASRRLAGSYNEQFF.

This chain links TRBV11-2 with TRBJ1-4; D might be TRBD1 (5 bases). Germline V gene data show CDR1 as SGHAT and CDR2 as FQNNGV. V lost 6 bases to trimming and J lost 4 bases, with 18 bases between them. The CDR3 spans 16 residues. CDR3 residues: CASSPGSRDVNEKLFF. Written as DNA, the CDR3 is TGTGCCAGCAGTCCGGGTTCGAGGGACGTTAATGAAAAACTGTTTTTT.

The gene calls are TRBV4-2 and TRBJ1-5; 10 bases fit TRBD1. Germline CDR1 is LGHNA and CDR2 is YNFKEQ. The CDR3 runs to 17 residues. The J segment lost 2 bases and the V segment lost 0 bases, leaving 4 bases of the junction unmatched. The CDR3 spells CASSQERDRGGNQPQHF. CDR3 bases: TGTGCCAGCAGCCAAGAACGGGACAGGGGCGGCAATCAGCCCCAGCATTTT.

The chain links TRBV7-2 to TRBJ2-1, with D maybe TRBD1 (6 bases). With 5 bases removed from V and 0 bases from J, the gap between germline ends came to 17 bases. The CDR3 contains 17 residues. The germline gives CDR1 SGHTA, CDR2 FQGNSA. The CDR3 loop reads CASSHKATGVSYNEQFF. Here the CDR3 DNA reads TGTGCCAGCAGCCATAAGGCGACAGGCGTCTCCTACAATGAGCAGTTCTTC.

J is TRBJ2-4 and V is TRBV27; no firm D call. CDR1 is MNHEY and CDR2 is SMNVEV in the germline V gene (reference sequence). Trimming took off 3 bases at V and 8 bases at J, with 14 bases between the two ends. This CDR3 spans 14 amino acids. The CDR3 bases are TGTGCCAGCAGTTTGTCTCCGGCCTGGGACATTCAGTACTTC. Its translation: CASSLSPAWDIQYF.

V gene TRBV6-2 or TRBV6-3 combines with J gene TRBJ1-6, with D uncertain. Germline assignment: CDR1 MNHEY and CDR2 SVGEGT. Trimming pared 5 bases from V and 10 bases from J, leaving 18 bases between. The CDR3 totals 15 residues. DNA for the CDR3: TGTGCCAGCAGTACTACAACAAGGATAAGCTCACCCCTCCACTTT. Translating gives CASSTTTRISSPLHF.

The genes are TRBV5-1 and TRBJ1-1, with 9 bases aligning to TRBD1. Germline CDR1 is SGHRS and CDR2 is YFSETQ. CDR3 length: 15 amino acids. After removal of 4 bases from V and 3 bases from J, the junction contained 7 bases not matched to a gene. Written as DNA, the CDR3 is TGCGCCAGCAGCGGACAGGGGTCCCCCTACACTGAAGCTTTCTTT. This encodes CASSGQGSPYTEAFF. Full variable domain (rest looked up from reference TRBV5-1 and TRBJ1-1): KAGVTQTPRYLIKTRGQQVTLSCSPISGHRSVSWYQQTPGQGLQFLFEYFSETQRNKGNFPGRFSGRQFSNSRSEMNVSTLELGDSALYLCASSGQGSPYTEAFFGQGTRLTVV.

The chain's CDR3 is CASRVLAGSREQYF. CDR3 coding DNA: TGTGCCAGCAGGGTCCTAGCGGGGTCTCGGGAGCAGTACTTC. The chain is built from TRBV7-8 and TRBJ2-7, with 9 bases lining up with TRBD2. From germline, CDR1 is SGHVS and CDR2 FQNEAQ. Unmatched junction bases numbered 10, after V lost 6 bases and J lost 7 bases. This CDR3 is built from 14 residues.

The chain's CDR3 is CASSLNGDSNQPQHF. DNA of the CDR3: TGCGCCAGCAGCTTGAACGGTGATAGCAATCAGCCCCAGCATTTT. The chain has TRBV5-1 and TRBJ1-5; no clear D gene. Per germline, CDR1 SGHRS and CDR2 YFSETQ. V was pared by 1 base and J by 0 bases, with 8 bases between. The CDR3 has 15 amino acids.

This clone was recorded once. The J gene is TRBJ2-7, the V gene TRBV5-1; D unresolved. Germline V gives CDR1 SGHRS, CDR2 YFSETQ. V was clipped by 4 bases and J by 3 bases, with 11 bases between them. This CDR3 has 13 amino acids. The CDR3 loop reads CASSPPGFYEQYF. The DNA of the CDR3 is TGCGCCAGCAGCCCCCCGGGTTTCTACGAGCAGTACTTC. The entire variable domain, with the rest obtained from reference TRBV5-1 and TRBJ2-7, is as follows: KAGVTQTPRYLIKTRGQQVTLSCSPISGHRSVSWYQQTPGQGLQFLFEYFSETQRNKGNFPGRFSGRQFSNSRSEMNVSTLELGDSALYLCASSPPGFYEQYFGPGTRLTVT.

This clone was picked up a small number of times. V and J are TRBV11-3 and TRBJ2-4, with TRBD1 matching 8 bases. CDR3 length: 14 residues. With V trimmed by 3 bases and J by 9 bases, 7 bases remained unmatched. Per germline, CDR1 SGHNT and CDR2 YENEEA. CDR3 DNA sequence: TGTGCCAGCAGCTTCTCCCAGGGGGCCACCATTCAGTACTTC. Translation: CASSFSQGATIQYF. Together with reference TRBV11-3 and TRBJ2-4, the CDR3 gives the full variable domain: EAGVVQSPRYKIIEKKQPVAFWCNPISGHNTLYWYLQNLGQGPELLIRYENEEAVDDSQLPKDRFSAERLKGVDSTLKIQPAELGDSAVYLCASSFSQGATIQYFGAGTRLSVL.

The chain links TRBV5-5 to TRBJ1-1; TRBD1 might be the D (6 bases). The germline V and J ends were trimmed by 0 bases and 1 base, with 10 bases remaining between them. CDR3 length equals 15 residues. Per germline, CDR1 SGHKS and CDR2 YYEKEE (reference sequence). The CDR3 DNA follows: TGTGCCAGCAGCTTGGTGGTAGGGGGGAACACTGAAGCTTTCTTT. Encoded protein: CASSLVVGGNTEAFF.

V and J are TRBV15 and TRBJ2-2; possibly TRBD1 for D (5 bases). The V gene's germline CDR1 is LNHNV and CDR2 YYDKDF (reference sequence). Trimming removed 5 bases at V and 5 bases at J, with 12 bases between. CDR3 size: 14 residues. The CDR3 DNA reads as TGTGCCACCAGCGCCCGACAGAAGACCGGGGAGCTGTTTTTT. Translated, it gives CATSARQKTGELFF.

The CDR3 loop reads CASSPYSQPNEKLFF. In nucleotides, the CDR3 is TGTGCCAGCTCACCATACTCCCAGCCGAATGAAAAACTGTTTTTT. The chain links TRBV18 to TRBJ1-4; no definite D call. CDR3 length: 15 amino acids. V lost 2 bases to trimming and J lost 5 bases, with 12 bases between them. The germline V gene encodes CDR1 KGHSH and CDR2 LQKENI.